One TCR beta chain is described in this entry. The antigen it recognizes is unknown. No clone much larger than this one lies a single base away; base qualities are absent. This sample is drawn from a study of CD8+CD57+ T cells in acquired aplastic anemia listed by TCRdb under 2018. For context, the study as a whole: On average, sorted CD4+ and CD8+ cells yielded around 3.1 ug of extracted DNA, with a range of about 0.18 to 27.4 ug. A CD8+CD57+ expansion meant a frequency higher than the mean frequency seen in healthy subjects.

Flow cytometry had shown CD8+CD57+ cell expansion in the patients selected for sequencing. Every patient had a diagnosis of severe acquired aplastic anemia based on International Study of Aplastic Anemia and Agranulocytosis and Camitta criteria. No patient had received any therapy when blood was sampled. In the study, sorted CD4+ and CD8+ blood T cells from patients with severe aplastic anemia and from healthy subjects underwent deep sequencing of TCR repertoires. Patients were enrolled under clinicaltrials.gov protocols 00001620, 01623167, 00001397, 00071045, 00081523 and 00961064 in the USA. Ficoll-Paque density gradient centrifugation was used to isolate peripheral blood mononuclear cells. Before DNA extraction, CD4+ and CD8+ T cells were sorted by FACS or by magnetic beads. TCR beta VDJ combination and CDR3 sequence profiling used genomic DNA as the template. TCR repertoire sequencing was run on an Illumina HiSeq 2000. As for the original processing: Repertoires were assessed using TRBV/TRBJ rearrangement plots, CDR3 size and DJ length profiles, and Simpson's diversity index. The most abundant DNA sequence in the deep sequencing data was taken as the immunodominant clone. CDR3 amino acid sequences were checked for sharing between subjects and were compared against published repertoires and the VDJdb database. TCRdb passed the public sequencing reads through fastp at Q25 and MiXCR, retaining productive beta sequences. A single entry per CDR3 protein holds the most common genes and DNA from its merged rows. TCRdb, not the original authors, processed these V and J calls. In this sample the table shows hundreds of thousands of distinct CDR3 sequences, roughly a third of which occur a single time. The ten most abundant clones make up around 0.82% of the sample.

Results and caveats for the whole study, not just this receptor: Patients and healthy controls showed no significant difference in CD8+ Simpson's diversity (P=0.060). Roughly 31 CD8+ CDR3 sequences were shared between patients and controls but appeared highly expressed in patients and within their immunodominant clones.

V is pared back by 5 bases and J by 0 bases, with 17 bases lying between the germline termini. The germline V gene encodes CDR1 SNHLY and CDR2 FYNNEI. The CDR3 starts with the cysteine, ends with the phenylalanine, and has 17 residues. Only the CDR3 portion is preserved as DNA: 51 bases, with reading frame beginning at the first base. This clonotype was sampled from a human donor with aplastic anemia. The sample taken for sequencing was sorted CD4+, CD8+, or CD8+CD57+ T cells (not recorded which) from PBMCs. The V gene is TRBV2 and the J gene is TRBJ1-3; TRBD1 is a possible D gene, resting on 6 matching bases. The CDR3 is CASSSTNGGPSGNTIYF. At the DNA level, the sequence is TGTGCCAGCAGTTCCACTAACGGGGGGCCCTCTGGAAACACCATATATTTT.